The sequence of this TCR beta chain was determined in a study of blood T cell repertoires in COVID-19. Turning to the study itself: Researchers got acute and convalescent COVID-19 samples from the United States, Italy and Spain.

Which cohort a participant joined came from the clinical history participants gave. Here immunoSEQ multiplex PCR was the method, and the copy in TCRdb shows in-frame clones only, minus some. The data show about 440,000 clones, with 87% seen just once and approximately 2% held by the top ten. CDR1 and CDR2 from the germline V gene are LNHNV and YYDKDF (reference sequence). The CDR3 covers 14 residues. V gave up 3 bases and J gave up 3 bases; unmatched junction bases: 3. V gene TRBV15 combines with J gene TRBJ2-7, with 9 bases lining up with TRBD1. Sequencing was carried out using PBMCs or T cells enriched from blood (not recorded which). This clonotype was sampled from a woman aged 18-29 years with acute COVID-19. The CDR3 DNA follows: TGTGCCACCAGCAGGGGACAGGGCGGCTACGAGCAGTACTTC. Encoded protein: CATSRGQGGYEQYF. Complete variable domain (other parts from reference TRBV15 and TRBJ2-7): DAMVIQNPRYQVTQFGKPVTLSCSQTLNHNVMYWYQQKSSQAPKLLFHYYDKDFNNEADTPDNFQSRRPNTSFCFLDIRSPGLGDTAMYLCATSRGQGGYEQYFGPGTRLTVT.